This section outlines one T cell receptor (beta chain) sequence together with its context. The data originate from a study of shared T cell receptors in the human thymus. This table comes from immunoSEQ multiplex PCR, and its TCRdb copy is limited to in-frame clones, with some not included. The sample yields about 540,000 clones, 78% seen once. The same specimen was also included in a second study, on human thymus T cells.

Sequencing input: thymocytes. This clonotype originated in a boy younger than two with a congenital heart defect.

The CDR3 DNA is TGTGCCAGTAAGAACAGGGGATTCGAGCAGTACTTC. Protein: CASKNRGFEQYF. This chain joins TRBV19 and TRBJ2-7, with 7 nucleotides matching TRBD1. The CDR3 is 12 residues long. After removal of 7 bases from V and 6 bases from J, the junction contained 6 bases not matched to a gene. The V gene's germline CDR1 is LNHDA and CDR2 SQIVND (reference sequence).